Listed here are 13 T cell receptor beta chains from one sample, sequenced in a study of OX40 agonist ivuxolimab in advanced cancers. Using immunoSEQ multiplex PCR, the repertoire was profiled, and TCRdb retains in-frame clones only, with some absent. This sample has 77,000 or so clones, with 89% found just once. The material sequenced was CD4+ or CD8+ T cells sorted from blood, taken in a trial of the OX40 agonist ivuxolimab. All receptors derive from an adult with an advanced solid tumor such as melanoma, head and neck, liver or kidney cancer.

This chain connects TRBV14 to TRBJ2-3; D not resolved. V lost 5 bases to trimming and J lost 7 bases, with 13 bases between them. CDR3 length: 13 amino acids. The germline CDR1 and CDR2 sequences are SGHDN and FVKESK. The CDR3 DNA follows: TGTGCCAGCAGCTCCCGAAAGGCAAATACGCAGTATTTT. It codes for CASSSRKANTQYF.

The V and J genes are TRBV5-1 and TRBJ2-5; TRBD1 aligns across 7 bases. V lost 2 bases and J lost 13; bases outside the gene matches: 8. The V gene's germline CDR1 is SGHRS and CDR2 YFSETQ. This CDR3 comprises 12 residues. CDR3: CASSFTGESGYF. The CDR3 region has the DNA TGCGCCAGCAGCTTCACAGGGGAGAGCGGGTACTTC.

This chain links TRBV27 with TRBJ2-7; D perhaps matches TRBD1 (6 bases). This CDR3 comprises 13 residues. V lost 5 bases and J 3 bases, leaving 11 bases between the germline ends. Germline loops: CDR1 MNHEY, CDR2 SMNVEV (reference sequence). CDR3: CASSVGQNYEQYF. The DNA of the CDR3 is TGTGCCAGCAGTGTTGGACAGAACTACGAGCAGTACTTC.

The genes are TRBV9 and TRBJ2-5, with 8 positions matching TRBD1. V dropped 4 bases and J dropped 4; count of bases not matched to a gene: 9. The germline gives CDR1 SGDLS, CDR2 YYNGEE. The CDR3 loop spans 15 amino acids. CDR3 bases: TGTGCCAGCAGCACGACCGGACAGGGCACAGAGACCCAGTACTTC. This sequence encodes CASSTTGQGTETQYF.

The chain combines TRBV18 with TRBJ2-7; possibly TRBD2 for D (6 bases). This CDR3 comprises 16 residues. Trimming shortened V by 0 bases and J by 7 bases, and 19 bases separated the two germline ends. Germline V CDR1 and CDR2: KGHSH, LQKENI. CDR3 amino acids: CASSPPGSQEGGEQYF. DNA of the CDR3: TGTGCCAGCTCACCACCGGGGTCTCAGGAAGGAGGGGAGCAGTACTTC.

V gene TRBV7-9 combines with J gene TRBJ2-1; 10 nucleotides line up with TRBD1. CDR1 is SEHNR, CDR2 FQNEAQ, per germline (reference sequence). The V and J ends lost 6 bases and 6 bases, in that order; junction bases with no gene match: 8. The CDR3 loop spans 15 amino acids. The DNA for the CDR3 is TGTGCCAGCAGAGTTCCGGGACAGGGGATCAATGAGCAGTTCTTC. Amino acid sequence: CASRVPGQGINEQFF.

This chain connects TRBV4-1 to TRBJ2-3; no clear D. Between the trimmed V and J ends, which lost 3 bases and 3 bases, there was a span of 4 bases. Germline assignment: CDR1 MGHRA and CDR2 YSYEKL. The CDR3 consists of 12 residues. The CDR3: CASSHRTDTQYF. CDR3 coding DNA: TGCGCCAGCAGCCACCGTACAGATACGCAGTATTTT.

DNA of the CDR3: TGTGCCAGCAGCTTAGTGGGGACAGGGGCCGGAAACACCATATATTTT. Amino acid sequence: CASSLVGTGAGNTIYF. This chain uses TRBV7-2 with TRBJ1-3; 10 nucleotides line up with TRBD1. Per the germline V gene, CDR1 is SGHTA and CDR2 is FQGNSA. V dropped 1 base and J dropped 4; count of bases not matched to a gene: 4. CDR3 size: 16 residues.

CDR3 in amino acids: CASSLGIAGYEQYF. CDR3 bases: TGTGCCAGCAGCTTAGGGATAGCGGGATACGAGCAGTACTTC. The rearrangement joins TRBV7-2 to TRBJ2-7, with 8 positions matching TRBD2. J was trimmed by 4 bases and V by 1 base; bases with no gene match: 3. Germline V lookup: CDR1 SGHTA, CDR2 FQGNSA. The CDR3 runs 14 residues.

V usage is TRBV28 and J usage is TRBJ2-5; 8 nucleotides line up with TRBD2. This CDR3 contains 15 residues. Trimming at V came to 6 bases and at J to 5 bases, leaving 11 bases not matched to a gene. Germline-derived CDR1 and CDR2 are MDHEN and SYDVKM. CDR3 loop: CASRVRGGRRETQYF. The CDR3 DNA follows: TGTGCCAGCAGGGTGCGCGGGGGGCGCAGGGAGACCCAGTACTTC. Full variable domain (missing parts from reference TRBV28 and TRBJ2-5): DVKVTQSSRYLVKRTGEKVFLECVQDMDHENMFWYRQDPGLGLRLIYFSYDVKMKEKGDIPEGYSVSREKKERFSLILESASTNQTSMYLCASRVRGGRRETQYFGPGTRLLVL.

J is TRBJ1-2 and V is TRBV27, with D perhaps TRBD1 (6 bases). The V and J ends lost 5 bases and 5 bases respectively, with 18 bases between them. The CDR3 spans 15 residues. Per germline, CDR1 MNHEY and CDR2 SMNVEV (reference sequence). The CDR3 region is CASSPGGRGWYGYTF. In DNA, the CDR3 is TGTGCCAGCAGTCCGGGGGGCCGGGGGTGGTATGGCTACACCTTC.

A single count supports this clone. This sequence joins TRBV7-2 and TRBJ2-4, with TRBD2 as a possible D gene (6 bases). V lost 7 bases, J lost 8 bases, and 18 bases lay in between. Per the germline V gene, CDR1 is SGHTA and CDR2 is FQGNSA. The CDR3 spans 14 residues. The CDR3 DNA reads TGTGCCAGCACCCCAGGCGGGGCTAGGGACATTCAGTACTTC. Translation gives CASTPGGARDIQYF. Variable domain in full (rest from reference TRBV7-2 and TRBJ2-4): GAGVSQSPSNKVTEKGKDVELRCDPISGHTALYWYRQSLGQGLEFLIYFQGNSAPDKSGLPSDRFSAERTGGSVSTLTIQRTQQEDSAVYLCASTPGGARDIQYFGAGTRLSVL.

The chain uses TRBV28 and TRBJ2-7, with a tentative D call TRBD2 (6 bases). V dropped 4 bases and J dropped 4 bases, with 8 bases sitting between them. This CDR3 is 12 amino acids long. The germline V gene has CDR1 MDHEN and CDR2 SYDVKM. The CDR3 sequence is CASSWGEYEQYF. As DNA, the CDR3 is TGTGCCAGCAGTTGGGGGGAGTACGAGCAGTACTTC.